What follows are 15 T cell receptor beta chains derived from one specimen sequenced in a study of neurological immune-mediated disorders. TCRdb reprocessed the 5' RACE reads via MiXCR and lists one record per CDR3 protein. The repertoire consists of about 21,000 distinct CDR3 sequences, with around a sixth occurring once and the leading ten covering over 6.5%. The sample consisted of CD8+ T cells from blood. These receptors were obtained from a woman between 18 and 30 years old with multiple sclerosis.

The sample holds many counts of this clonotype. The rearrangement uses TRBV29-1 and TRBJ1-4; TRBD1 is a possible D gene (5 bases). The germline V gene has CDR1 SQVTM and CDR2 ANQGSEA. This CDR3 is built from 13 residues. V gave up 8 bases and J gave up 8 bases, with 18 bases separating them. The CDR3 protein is CSYLGGAREKLFF. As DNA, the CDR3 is TGCAGCTACCTCGGAGGGGCTCGCGAAAAACTGTTTTTT.

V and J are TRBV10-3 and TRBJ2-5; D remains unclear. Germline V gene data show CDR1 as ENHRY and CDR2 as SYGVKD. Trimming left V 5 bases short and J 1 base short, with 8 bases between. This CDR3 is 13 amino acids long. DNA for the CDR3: TGTGCCATCAGTCGACTGGCCCAAGAGACCCAGTACTTC. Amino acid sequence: CAISRLAQETQYF.

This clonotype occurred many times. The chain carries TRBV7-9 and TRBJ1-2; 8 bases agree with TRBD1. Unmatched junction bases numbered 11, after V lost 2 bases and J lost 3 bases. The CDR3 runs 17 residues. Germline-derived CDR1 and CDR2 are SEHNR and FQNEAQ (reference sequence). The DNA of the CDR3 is TGTGCCAGCAGCTTATTTCCTCGGACAGGGTCAGACTATGGCTACACCTTC. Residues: CASSLFPRTGSDYGYTF.

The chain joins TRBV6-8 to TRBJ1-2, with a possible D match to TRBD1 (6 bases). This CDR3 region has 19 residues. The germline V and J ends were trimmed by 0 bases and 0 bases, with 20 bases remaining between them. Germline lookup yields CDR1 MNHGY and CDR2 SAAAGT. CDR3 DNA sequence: TGTGCCAGCAGTTACTCGAAGAAGGCCGGGACACCTACTAACTATGGCTACACCTTC. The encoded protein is CASSYSKKAGTPTNYGYTF.

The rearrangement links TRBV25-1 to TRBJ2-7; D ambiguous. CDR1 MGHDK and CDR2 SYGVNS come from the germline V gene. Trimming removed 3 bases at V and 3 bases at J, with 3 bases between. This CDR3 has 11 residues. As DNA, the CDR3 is TGTGCCAGCAGTGAGGGCTACGAGCAGTACTTC. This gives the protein CASSEGYEQYF.

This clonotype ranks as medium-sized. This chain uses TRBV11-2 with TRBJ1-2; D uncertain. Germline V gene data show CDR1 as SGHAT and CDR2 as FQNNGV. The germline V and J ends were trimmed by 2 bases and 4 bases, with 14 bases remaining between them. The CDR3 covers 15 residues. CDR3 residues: CASSLRHGNLYGYTF. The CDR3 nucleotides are TGTGCCAGCAGCTTAAGGCACGGCAACCTCTATGGCTACACCTTC. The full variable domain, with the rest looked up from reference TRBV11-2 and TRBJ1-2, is EAGVAQSPRYKIIEKRQSVAFWCNPISGHATLYWYQQILGQGPKLLIQFQNNGVVDDSQLPKDRFSAERLKGVDSTLKIQPAKLEDSAVYLCASSLRHGNLYGYTFGSGTRLTVV.

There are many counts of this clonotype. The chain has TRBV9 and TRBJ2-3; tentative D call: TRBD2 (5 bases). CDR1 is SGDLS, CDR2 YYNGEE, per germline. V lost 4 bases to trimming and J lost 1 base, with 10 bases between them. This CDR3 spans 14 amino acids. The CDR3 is CASSPTRGTDTQYF. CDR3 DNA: TGTGCCAGCAGCCCGACGAGGGGCACAGATACGCAGTATTTT.

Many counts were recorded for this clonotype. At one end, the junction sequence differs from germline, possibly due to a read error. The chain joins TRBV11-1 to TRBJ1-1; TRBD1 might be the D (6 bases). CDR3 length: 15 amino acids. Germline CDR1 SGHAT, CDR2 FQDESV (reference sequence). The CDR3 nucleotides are TGTGCCAGCAGCCTAGCTGGACAGAACCAAGCTGAAGCTTTCTTT. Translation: CASSLAGQNQAEAFF.

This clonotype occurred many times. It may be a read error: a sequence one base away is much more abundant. Written as DNA, the CDR3 is TGTGCCAGCAAAAGGACAGGGGCCTACGAGCAGTGCGTC. It translates to CASKRTGAYEQCV. The chain recombines TRBV6-5 with TRBJ2-7, with 9 bases that match TRBD1. Germline CDR1 and CDR2: MNHEY and SVGAGI. CDR3 length: 13 residues.

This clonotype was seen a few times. CDR3 sequence: CASSPERALRGNQPQHF. CDR3 DNA: TGTGCCAGCAGTCCGGAGCGGGCGTTGAGGGGCAATCAGCCCCAGCATTTT. The chain combines TRBV6-5 with TRBJ1-5; no firm D call. From germline, CDR1 is MNHEY and CDR2 SVGAGI. There are 17 residues in the CDR3. Trimming stripped 5 bases from V and 2 bases from J, with 19 bases between.

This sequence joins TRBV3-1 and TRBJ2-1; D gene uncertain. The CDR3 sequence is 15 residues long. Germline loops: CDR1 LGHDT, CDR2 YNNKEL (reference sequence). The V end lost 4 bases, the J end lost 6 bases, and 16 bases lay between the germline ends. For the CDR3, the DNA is TGTGCCAGCAGCCGCTTGGACGTTCTGACCAATGAGCAGTTCTTC. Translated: CASSRLDVLTNEQFF.

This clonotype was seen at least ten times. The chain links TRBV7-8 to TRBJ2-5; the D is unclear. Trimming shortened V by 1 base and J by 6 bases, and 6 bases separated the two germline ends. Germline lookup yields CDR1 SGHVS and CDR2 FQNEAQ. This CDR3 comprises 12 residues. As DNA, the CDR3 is TGTGCCAGCAGCTTAGACGCTAAGACCCAGTACTTC. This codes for CASSLDAKTQYF.

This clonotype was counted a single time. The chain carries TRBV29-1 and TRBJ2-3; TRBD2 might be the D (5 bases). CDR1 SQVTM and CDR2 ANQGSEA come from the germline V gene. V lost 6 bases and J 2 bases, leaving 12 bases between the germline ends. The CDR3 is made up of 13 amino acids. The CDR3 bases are TGCAGCGTCGCAATCCGGGACACAGATACGCAGTATTTT. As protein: CSVAIRDTDTQYF.

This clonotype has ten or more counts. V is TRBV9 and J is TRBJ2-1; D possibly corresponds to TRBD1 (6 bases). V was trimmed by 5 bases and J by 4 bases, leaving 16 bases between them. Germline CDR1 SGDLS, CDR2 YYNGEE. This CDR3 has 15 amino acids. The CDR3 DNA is TGTGCCAGCAGTCCTACAGGGATTCGGTACAATGAGCAGTTCTTC. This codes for CASSPTGIRYNEQFF.

CDR3 coding DNA: TGTGCCAGCAGCGTAGCGGGGGGCGGCGAGCAGTACTTC. It is translated as CASSVAGGGEQYF. This rearrangement joins TRBV9 to TRBJ2-7; D possibly corresponds to TRBD2 (7 bases). V was cut by 0 bases and J by 6 bases, with 10 bases left in between. CDR3 length equals 13 residues. From germline, CDR1 is SGDLS and CDR2 YYNGEE.